Shown below are 17 T cell receptor beta chains from a single sample sequenced in a study of blood T cells in healthy people across ages. A J-beta primer mix and a sample-barcoded 5' primer were used in a second PCR of about 7 to 12 cycles. TCRdb re-analysed the 5' RACE reads in MiXCR, keeping a single row per CDR3 protein. The data contain around 1,500,000 distinct CDR3 sequences, 42% of them seen just once; the ten biggest clones take up roughly 7.9%. The source material was blood. The receptors shown here come from a woman between 18 and 30 years old in good health.

V is TRBV10-3 and J is TRBJ1-1; 8 bases match TRBD1. V trimming: 6 bases; J trimming: 1 base; junction bases outside the gene matches: 1. The CDR3 is 13 residues long. Germline V CDR1 and CDR2: ENHRY, SYGVKD. This CDR3 reads CAIRQGENTEAFF. The CDR3 DNA reads as TGTGCCATCAGACAGGGGGAGAACACTGAAGCTTTCTTT.

J is TRBJ2-7 and V is TRBV7-2, with D possibly being TRBD1 or TRBD2 (5 bases each). The germline V and J ends were trimmed by 5 bases and 0 bases, with 14 bases remaining between them. Germline V gene data show CDR1 as SGHTA and CDR2 as FQGNSA. This CDR3 comprises 15 residues. The CDR3 is CASSTGRHLSYEQYF. Written as DNA, the CDR3 is TGTGCCAGCAGCACGGGACGGCACCTCTCCTACGAGCAGTACTTC.

The chain joins TRBV19 to TRBJ2-4, with TRBD2 matching over 8 bases. Matching the DNA end better, TRBJ2-7 makes the J call doubtful. The germline V gene encodes CDR1 LNHDA and CDR2 SQIVND (reference sequence). CDR3 length: 15 amino acids. For the CDR3, the DNA is TGTGCCAGTAGTATAACAGCGGGAGATGTCTACGAGCAGTACTTC. Translation gives CASSITAGDVYEQYF.

This chain uses TRBV29-1 with TRBJ2-1, with D maybe TRBD2 (5 bases). The CDR3 is 13 residues long. CDR1 SQVTM and CDR2 ANQGSEA come from the germline V gene. V lost 6 bases to trimming and J lost 7 bases, with 16 bases between them. CDR3 DNA: TGCAGCGTGCCCCCCGGGGAATCGAATGAGCAGTTCTTC. Residues: CSVPPGESNEQFF.

This clonotype was seen a handful of times. V is TRBV11-2 and J is TRBJ2-1, with 12 bases that match TRBD2. CDR3 length: 16 residues. Trimming removed 4 bases from V and 3 bases from J; junction bases left unmatched: 4. CDR1 and CDR2 (germline): SGHAT, FQNNGV. In DNA form, the CDR3 reads TGTGCCAGCAGCTCTCCGACTAGCGGGAGCTACAATGAGCAGTTCTTC. Translation: CASSSPTSGSYNEQFF.

The sample holds a few counts of this clonotype. The V and J genes are TRBV27 and TRBJ2-1; 7 nucleotides align to TRBD2. The CDR3 extends over 15 amino acids. Germline V gene lookup returns CDR1 MNHEY and CDR2 SMNVEV (reference sequence). V lost 3 bases and J lost 2; bases outside the gene matches: 4. This CDR3 reads CASSFSGPAYNEQFF. The CDR3 DNA follows: TGTGCCAGCAGTTTTAGCGGGCCTGCCTACAATGAGCAGTTCTTC.

This clonotype has a handful of counts. The chain uses TRBV7-9 and TRBJ2-2; D may be TRBD2 (5 bases). Trimming took off 5 bases at V and 9 bases at J, with 13 bases between the two ends. The CDR3 extends over 13 amino acids. The germline V gene has CDR1 SEHNR and CDR2 FQNEAQ (reference sequence). The CDR3 DNA reads TGTGCCAGCAGCACTATACTAGTTTGGGAGCTGTTTTTT. This gives the protein CASSTILVWELFF. The whole variable domain, filled in from reference TRBV7-9 and TRBJ2-2, reads DTGVSQNPRHKITKRGQNVTFRCDPISEHNRLYWYRQTLGQGPEFLTYFQNEAQLEKSRLLSDRFSAERPKGSFSTLEIQRTEQGDSAMYLCASSTILVWELFFGEGSRLTVL.

This clonotype was detected a few times. The V call is TRBV29-1, the J call TRBJ1-4; possible D gene TRBD1, 5 bases. Per germline, CDR1 SQVTM and CDR2 ANQGSEA. The CDR3 has 14 amino acids. Trimming cost V 1 base and J 2 bases, with 8 bases left between them. The CDR3 is CSVEGGSTNEKLFF. In DNA form, the CDR3 reads TGCAGCGTTGAAGGGGGCTCGACTAATGAAAAACTGTTTTTT.

The chain links TRBV5-1 to TRBJ1-6; D not resolved. The CDR3 covers 13 residues. Per germline, CDR1 SGHRS and CDR2 YFSETQ. V was shortened by 0 bases and J by 9 bases, with 7 bases between the two germline ends. This CDR3 reads CASSLDFGSPLHF. The CDR3 DNA sequence: TGCGCCAGCAGCTTGGATTTCGGTTCACCCCTCCACTTT. The full variable domain, in which reference TRBV5-1 and TRBJ1-6 provide the parts outside the CDR3, is KAGVTQTPRYLIKTRGQQVTLSCSPISGHRSVSWYQQTPGQGLQFLFEYFSETQRNKGNFPGRFSGRQFSNSRSEMNVSTLELGDSALYLCASSLDFGSPLHFGNGTRLTVT.

There are a few counts of this clonotype. V usage is TRBV7-2 and J usage is TRBJ2-7, with 10 bases aligning to TRBD2. V lost 2 bases, J lost 2 bases, and 9 bases stayed unmatched. The CDR3 is 17 residues long. Per the germline V gene, CDR1 is SGHTA and CDR2 is FQGNSA. The DNA for the CDR3 is TGTGCCAGCAGCTTATCCCTAGCGGGAGCCCTAACCTACGAGCAGTACTTC. It codes for CASSLSLAGALTYEQYF.

Only a few counts were recorded for this clonotype. Its ends do not fully match the called genes, so a read error is possible. The chain couples TRBV5-1 to TRBJ1-5, with D maybe TRBD1 (5 bases). Germline CDR1 reads SGHRS; CDR2 reads YFSETQ. The CDR3 loop spans 13 amino acids. Here the CDR3 DNA reads TGTGCCAGCAGGGAGGATAGCAATCAGCCCCAGCATTTT. It translates to CASREDSNQPQHF.

This clonotype was detected only a few times. V and J are TRBV23-1 and TRBJ2-1; D unresolved. TRBV23-1 is flagged as an ORF with uncertain function. Trimming took off 11 bases at V and 2 bases at J, with 19 bases between the two ends. The CDR3 is 15 residues long. CDR3 amino acids: CARYKRRGTYNEQFF. As DNA, the CDR3 is TGCGCCCGGTATAAGAGGAGAGGCACCTACAATGAGCAGTTCTTC.

The rearrangement links TRBV20-1 to TRBJ2-7; 8 nucleotides line up with TRBD2. Looked up from germline, CDR1 is DFQATT and CDR2 is SNEGSKA (reference sequence). This CDR3 is built from 15 residues. Germline trimming cut 0 bases from V and 2 bases from J; bases unmatched to any gene: 6. CDR3 protein: CSARDKIAGTYEQYF. The CDR3 DNA is TGCAGTGCTAGAGATAAAATAGCGGGGACCTACGAGCAGTACTTC.

The rearrangement links TRBV3-1 to TRBJ2-5; D gene unclear. V was shortened by 4 bases and J by 11 bases, with 14 bases between the two germline ends. The CDR3 extends over 12 amino acids. Germline V lookup: CDR1 LGHDT, CDR2 YNNKEL (reference sequence). CDR3 sequence (DNA): TGTGCCAGCAGCCCCGGACCCCTGGAGCAGTACTTC. Residues: CASSPGPLEQYF.

The V call is TRBV6-2 or TRBV6-3, the J call TRBJ2-7; 9 nucleotides align to TRBD2. Germline CDR1 reads MNHEY; CDR2 reads SVGEGT. This CDR3 region has 15 residues. The V gene end was trimmed by 0 bases and the J gene end by 5 bases; junction bases not matched to a gene: 5. The CDR3 sequence: CASSYSTAGGHEQYF. CDR3 DNA: TGTGCCAGCAGTTACTCGACAGCGGGAGGCCACGAGCAGTACTTC.

This clonotype was picked up a small number of times. The chain is built from TRBV10-3 and TRBJ2-5; 7 bases match TRBD1. The CDR3 sequence is 12 residues long. J gave up 4 bases and V 5 bases, and 1 base lay outside the gene matches. CDR1 is ENHRY and CDR2 is SYGVKD in the germline V gene. The chain's CDR3 is CAISTGVETQYF. CDR3 in DNA: TGTGCCATCAGTACAGGGGTAGAGACCCAGTACTTC.

Only a few counts were recorded for this clonotype. The J gene is TRBJ2-4, the V gene TRBV12-3 or TRBV12-4; D gene unclear. Trimming stripped 5 bases from V and 11 bases from J, with 10 bases between. CDR3 size: 11 residues. The CDR3 protein is CASSLGGFQYF. The CDR3 nucleotides are TGTGCCAGCAGTCTAGGCGGCTTTCAGTACTTC.